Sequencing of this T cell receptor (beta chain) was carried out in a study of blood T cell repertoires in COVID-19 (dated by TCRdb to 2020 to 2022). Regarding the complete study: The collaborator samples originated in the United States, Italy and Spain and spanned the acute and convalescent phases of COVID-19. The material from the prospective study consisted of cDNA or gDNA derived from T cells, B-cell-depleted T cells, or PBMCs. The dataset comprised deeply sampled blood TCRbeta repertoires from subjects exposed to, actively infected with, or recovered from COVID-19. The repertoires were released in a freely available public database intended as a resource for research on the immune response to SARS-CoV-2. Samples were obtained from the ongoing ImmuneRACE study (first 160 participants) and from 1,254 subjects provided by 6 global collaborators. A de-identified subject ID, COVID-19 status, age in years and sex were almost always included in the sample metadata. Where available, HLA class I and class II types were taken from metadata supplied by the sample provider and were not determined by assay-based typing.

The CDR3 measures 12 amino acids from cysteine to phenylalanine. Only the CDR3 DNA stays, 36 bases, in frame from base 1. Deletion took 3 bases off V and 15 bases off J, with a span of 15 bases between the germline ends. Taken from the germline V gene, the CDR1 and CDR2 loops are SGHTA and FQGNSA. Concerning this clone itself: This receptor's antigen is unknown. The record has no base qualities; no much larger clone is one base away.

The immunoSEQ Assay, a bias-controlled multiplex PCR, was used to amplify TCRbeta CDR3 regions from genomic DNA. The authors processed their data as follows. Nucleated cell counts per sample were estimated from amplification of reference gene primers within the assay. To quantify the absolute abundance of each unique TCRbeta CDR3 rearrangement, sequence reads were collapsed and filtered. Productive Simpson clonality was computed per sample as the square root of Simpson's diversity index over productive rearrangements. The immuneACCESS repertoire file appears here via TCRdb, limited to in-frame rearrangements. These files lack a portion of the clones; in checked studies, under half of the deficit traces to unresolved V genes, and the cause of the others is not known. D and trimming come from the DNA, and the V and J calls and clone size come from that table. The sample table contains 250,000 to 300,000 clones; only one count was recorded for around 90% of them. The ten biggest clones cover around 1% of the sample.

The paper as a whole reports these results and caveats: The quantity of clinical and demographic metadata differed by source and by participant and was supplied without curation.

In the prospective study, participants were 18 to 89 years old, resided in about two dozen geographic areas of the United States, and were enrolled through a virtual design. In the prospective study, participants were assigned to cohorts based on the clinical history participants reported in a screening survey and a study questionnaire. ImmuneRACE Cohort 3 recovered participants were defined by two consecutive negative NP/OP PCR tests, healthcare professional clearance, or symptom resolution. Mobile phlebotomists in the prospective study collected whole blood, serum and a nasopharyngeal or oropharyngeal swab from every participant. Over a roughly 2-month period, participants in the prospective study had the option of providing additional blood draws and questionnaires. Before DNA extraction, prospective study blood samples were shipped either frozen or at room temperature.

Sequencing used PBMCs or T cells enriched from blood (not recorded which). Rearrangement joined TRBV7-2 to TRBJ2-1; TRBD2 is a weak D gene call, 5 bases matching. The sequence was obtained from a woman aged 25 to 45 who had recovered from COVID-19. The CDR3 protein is CASSFGLRGLFF. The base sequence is TGTGCCAGCAGCTTCGGCCTCCGCGGGTTGTTCTTC. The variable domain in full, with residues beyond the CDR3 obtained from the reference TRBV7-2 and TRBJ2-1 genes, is GAGVSQSPSNKVTEKGKDVELRCDPISGHTALYWYRQSLGQGLEFLIYFQGNSAPDKSGLPSDRFSAERTGGSVSTLTIQRTQQEDSAVYLCASSFGLRGLFFGPGTRLTVL.